Shown below are 19 T cell receptor beta chains from a single sample sequenced in a study of T cells in Graves' hyperthyroidism and ophthalmopathy. Template material for amplifying TCR beta CDR3 regions consisted of RNA transcripts. A first-round RT-PCR of the TCR CDR3 used the HTBI primer set. Each CDR3 protein gets one entry after TCRdb re-called the multiplex PCR reads with MiXCR. The table lists hundreds of thousands of distinct CDR3 sequences, around 15% of them singletons, with around 4% in the top ten. Input material: blood. Receptors originate from a woman under 40 with Graves' hyperthyroidism.

The chain recombines TRBV4-2 with TRBJ2-2; D may match TRBD1 or TRBD2 (6 bases each). This CDR3 is built from 13 residues. The V end was cut by 4 bases, the J end by 7 bases, with 10 bases between. CDR1 LGHNA and CDR2 YNFKEQ come from the germline V gene. The CDR3 region is CASSPGGGGELFF. Here the CDR3 DNA reads TGTGCCAGCAGCCCCGGGGGCGGCGGGGAGCTGTTTTTT.

This chain joins TRBV27 and TRBJ1-3, with D unclear. V lost 5 bases, J lost 0 bases, and 5 bases lay in between. The V gene's germline CDR1 is MNHEY and CDR2 SMNVEV (reference sequence). The CDR3 runs 13 residues. This chain's CDR3 is CASSGLSGNTIYF. CDR3 nucleotides: TGTGCCAGCAGTGGACTCTCTGGAAACACCATATATTTT.

This clonotype was seen many times. J is TRBJ2-7 and V is TRBV7-9; TRBD1 aligns across 10 bases. The ends lost 5 bases at V and 4 bases at J; junction bases unmatched: 20. CDR3 length: 19 amino acids. Germline V lookup: CDR1 SEHNR, CDR2 FQNEAQ (reference sequence). The CDR3 DNA follows: TGTGCCAGCAGCCCCATCCCCGGGACAGGGGCTGGTATTGGGTACGAGCAGTACTTC. It translates to CASSPIPGTGAGIGYEQYF.

This clonotype occurred many times. The chain is built from TRBV28 and TRBJ1-2, with a tentative D call TRBD1 (5 bases). Germline V CDR1 and CDR2: MDHEN, SYDVKM. CDR3 length: 15 residues. V was shortened by 5 bases and J by 0 bases, with 13 bases between the two germline ends. This chain's CDR3 is CASSTHGGANYGYTF. In DNA form, the CDR3 reads TGTGCCAGCAGTACCCACGGGGGTGCTAACTATGGCTACACCTTC.

This clonotype was detected only a few times. The chain employs TRBV5-5 and TRBJ1-2, with D perhaps TRBD1 (5 bases). Germline V gene sequence: CDR1 SGHKS, CDR2 YYEKEE (reference sequence). This CDR3 has 16 amino acids. Trimming took 4 bases from V and 1 from J, leaving 17 bases between them. The CDR3: CASSIEPGGNNYGYTF. Here the CDR3 DNA reads TGTGCCAGCAGCATAGAACCGGGGGGAAATAACTATGGCTACACCTTC.

This clonotype has at least ten counts. The chain recombines TRBV20-1 with TRBJ2-3; D is ambiguous. Germline V lookup: CDR1 DFQATT, CDR2 SNEGSKA (reference sequence). V was cut by 3 bases and J by 4 bases, with 8 bases left in between. This CDR3 has 12 amino acids. CDR3 region: CSASGVADTQYF. The CDR3 DNA follows: TGCAGTGCTAGCGGAGTGGCAGATACGCAGTATTTT.

The rearrangement links TRBV6-2 or TRBV6-3 to TRBJ1-5; D gene ambiguous. Germline lookup yields CDR1 MNHEY and CDR2 SVGEGT. V was cut by 5 bases and J by 2 bases, with 7 bases left in between. This CDR3 is 13 amino acids long. DNA of the CDR3: TGTGCCAGCAGTGTAGTTGGCAATCAGCCCCAGCATTTT. As protein: CASSVVGNQPQHF.

This chain joins TRBV27 and TRBJ1-5, with D possibly being TRBD1 (5 bases). There are 15 residues in the CDR3. Germline V gene sequence: CDR1 MNHEY, CDR2 SMNVEV (reference sequence). Trimming left V 6 bases short and J 1 base short, with 13 bases between. As DNA, the CDR3 is TGTGCCAGCAGCTTTGCCGGGGGAAGCAATCAGCCCCAGCATTTT. Encoded protein: CASSFAGGSNQPQHF.

The chain employs TRBV19 and TRBJ2-1; D assignment may be TRBD1 or TRBD2 (5 bases each). V lost 6 bases and J 6 bases, leaving 18 bases between the germline ends. The CDR3 is made up of 15 amino acids. Germline V gene data show CDR1 as LNHDA and CDR2 as SQIVND (reference sequence). CDR3 loop: CASRPTQQGPNEQFF. The CDR3 DNA sequence: TGTGCCAGTAGGCCTACGCAGCAGGGACCCAATGAGCAGTTCTTC.

This clonotype was observed once. The rearrangement joins TRBV11-2 to TRBJ1-6, with D possibly matching TRBD1 (5 bases). The CDR3 covers 13 residues. CDR1 and CDR2 (germline): SGHAT, FQNNGV. The V end lost 7 bases, the J end lost 8 bases, and 12 bases lay between the germline ends. In DNA, the CDR3 is TGTGCCAGCACCGGGACGGGGGATTCACCCCTCCACTTT. Its protein is CASTGTGDSPLHF.

This clonotype showed up many times. CDR3 protein: CATRYNGATGPYEQYF. The CDR3 bases are TGTGCCACACGATACAACGGGGCCACAGGTCCCTACGAGCAGTACTTC. The genes are TRBV2 and TRBJ2-7, with D perhaps given as TRBD1 or TRBD2 (5 bases each). The V gene's germline CDR1 is SNHLY and CDR2 FYNNEI. This CDR3 has 16 amino acids. Trimming removed 10 bases at V and 2 bases at J, with 24 bases between.

The rearrangement joins TRBV20-1 to TRBJ2-3, with D perhaps matching TRBD2 (7 bases). The CDR3 consists of 20 residues. Germline V gene sequence: CDR1 DFQATT, CDR2 SNEGSKA (reference sequence). The germline V and J ends were trimmed by 0 bases and 0 bases, with 25 bases remaining between them. Written as DNA, the CDR3 is TGCAGTGCTAGAGATTTACCCCCTTTAGGGGGAGGGGCTAGCACAGATACGCAGTATTTT. Translation gives CSARDLPPLGGGASTDTQYF.

In its sample, this clonotype was seen many times. This chain links TRBV3-1 with TRBJ2-5, with 8 bases aligning to TRBD1. CDR3 size: 17 residues. Germline CDR1 and CDR2: LGHDT and YNNKEL (reference sequence). After removal of 2 bases from V and 2 bases from J, the junction contained 10 bases not matched to a gene. The CDR3 DNA reads as TGTGCCAGCAGCCAATCCGGGACAGGATTTCTTCAAGAGACCCAGTACTTC. Its protein product is CASSQSGTGFLQETQYF.

This clonotype was observed at least ten times. The chain couples TRBV20-1 to TRBJ2-1; tentative D call: TRBD2 (6 bases). The ends were cut back, 2 bases at V and 0 bases at J, with 20 bases in the middle. The germline V gene has CDR1 DFQATT and CDR2 SNEGSKA (reference sequence). The CDR3 has 18 residues. CDR3 nucleotide sequence: TGCAGTGCTAGAAGACCGGGACTTCGTCTTAGCTCCTACAATGAGCAGTTCTTC. Translation: CSARRPGLRLSSYNEQFF.

This clonotype was counted between two and nine times. The chain joins TRBV2 to TRBJ1-4, with no clear D. Germline values: CDR1 SNHLY, CDR2 FYNNEI. The CDR3 extends over 14 amino acids. V dropped 5 bases and J dropped 4 bases, with 11 bases sitting between them. The CDR3 is CASSNPHNNEKLFF. CDR3 DNA: TGTGCCAGCAGTAACCCTCATAATAATGAAAAACTGTTTTTT.

In nucleotides, the CDR3 is TGTGCCACCAGCAGAGGCCGGGGATATAGCAATCAGCCCCAGCATTTT. Its protein is CATSRGRGYSNQPQHF. V usage is TRBV15 and J usage is TRBJ1-5; D gene ambiguous. This CDR3 has 16 amino acids. V was pared by 1 base and J by 0 bases, with 10 bases between. Germline CDR1 LNHNV, CDR2 YYDKDF (reference sequence).

The chain employs TRBV6-1 and TRBJ1-2; no clear D. The V gene lost 6 bases and the J gene lost 2 bases, with 13 bases spanning the gap. The CDR3 is 14 residues long. CDR1 and CDR2 (germline): MNHNS, SASEGT. CDR3 loop: CASRFDSRNYGYTF. The CDR3 nucleotides are TGTGCCAGCAGGTTTGACTCCCGGAACTATGGCTACACCTTC.

V is TRBV19 and J is TRBJ1-5, with D possibly matching TRBD1 (5 bases). The CDR3 is made up of 14 amino acids. Trimming took off 8 bases at V and 5 bases at J, with 16 bases between the two ends. Germline-derived CDR1 and CDR2 are LNHDA and SQIVND (reference sequence). The CDR3 region is CASVEGAGYQPQHF. In DNA form, the CDR3 reads TGTGCCAGTGTCGAAGGGGCGGGATATCAGCCCCAGCATTTT.

This clonotype was found a few times. This sequence joins TRBV10-3 and TRBJ2-2; D is unresolved. Between the trimmed V and J ends, which lost 3 bases and 5 bases, there was a span of 10 bases. The CDR3 totals 14 residues. Looked up from germline, CDR1 is ENHRY and CDR2 is SYGVKD. The CDR3 DNA sequence: TGTGCCATCAGTGATCCGGGTCTGACCGGGGAGCTGTTTTTT. Amino acids: CAISDPGLTGELFF.